A selection of T cell receptor beta chains follows, all from one sample in a study of cytomegalovirus exposure and HLA in healthy donors. Assay: immunoSEQ multiplex PCR; the TCRdb copy retains only in-frame clones and omits some. The table shows 170,000 or so clones, with approximately 80% occurring only once. The sequenced sample was PBMCs. All receptors come from a woman aged 25-40 years in good health and CMV-seronegative. Each CDR3 is given with its conserved first and last residue. A D gene is named only where the DNA matches it firmly. The size of a clone is reported for some rows only, either as once, few or many, or as a class for expanded clones.

d_gene	v_gene	j_gene	abundance	CDR3nt	CDR3aa
TRBD1	TRBV23-1	TRBJ1-5	NA	TGCGCCAGCAGTCAATCGAGGTTGAGGGACAGTGATAGCAATAGCAATCAGCCCCAGCATTTT	CASSQSRLRDSDSNSNQPQHF
NA	TRBV7-9	TRBJ2-7	few	TGTGCCAGCACGTCATGGACAGACGTATCCTACGAGCAGTACTTC	CASTSWTDVSYEQYF
TRBD2	TRBV28	TRBJ2-4	NA	TGTGCCAGCAGTTTACCGGGACTAGCCCGCAGAGACAAAAACATTCAGTACTTC	CASSLPGLARRDKNIQYF
NA	TRBV7-2	TRBJ1-1	once	TGTGCCAGCGGCAGGGGTGGTCGAGCTTTCTTT	CASGRGGRAFF
TRBD2	TRBV28	TRBJ2-1	NA	TGTGCCAGCAGCCCCGGACTAGCGGGAGGGCGTTACAATGAGCAGTTCTTC	CASSPGLAGGRYNEQFF
TRBD1	TRBV28	TRBJ1-1	once	TGTGCCAGCAACTCGGGATACAGGGGGAGAACTGAAGCTTTCTTT	CASNSGYRGRTEAFF
TRBD2	TRBV9	TRBJ2-4	NA	TGTGCCAGCAGCGTAGAAAGCGGGGTTGACAAAAACATTCAGTACTTC	CASSVESGVDKNIQYF
TRBD1	TRBV7-2	TRBJ1-4	NA	TGTGCCAGCAGCTTAAACCGGGACAGTTGGGCTAATGAAAAACTGTTTTTT	CASSLNRDSWANEKLFF
TRBD1	TRBV19	TRBJ2-7	once	TGTGCCAGTAGTAGACAGGGGAACGACGAGCAGTACTTC	CASSRQGNDEQYF
TRBD1	TRBV7-9	TRBJ2-1	NA	TGTGCCAGCAGCCGACAGGGGCCACCCTACAATGAGCAGTTCTTC	CASSRQGPPYNEQFF
TRBD1	TRBV18	TRBJ1-4	NA	TGTGCCAGCTCACCAGAGGGGGCGCTGGGTGAAAAACTGTTTTTT	CASSPEGALGEKLFF
NA	TRBV5-4	TRBJ2-3	once	TGTGCCAGCAGCTTGAATATAGATACGCAGTATTTT	CASSLNIDTQYF
TRBD1	TRBV28	TRBJ1-5	NA	TGTGCCAGCAGGGGCGGCGGACAGGGCGAAACTCAGCCCCAGCATTTT	CASRGGGQGETQPQHF
NA	TRBV5-1	TRBJ2-1	NA	TGCGCCAGCAGCTTGGAGGCAGGTGCCTGGAATGAGCAGTTCTTC	CASSLEAGAWNEQFF
NA	TRBV9	TRBJ2-1	NA	TGTGCCAGCAGCGTATTTGCAGGCGTCGCCTACAATGAGCAGTTCTTC	CASSVFAGVAYNEQFF
NA	TRBV5-1	TRBJ1-2	NA	TGCGCCAGCAGCTCCGACGGGAACTATGGCTACACCTTC	CASSSDGNYGYTF
NA	TRBV6-5	TRBJ2-2	NA	TGTGCCAGCAGTTCCTCACCAGGGCTCACCGGGGAGCTGTTTTTT	CASSSSPGLTGELFF
NA	TRBV19	TRBJ2-6	NA	TGTGCCAGTAGTAGGAGCTCTGGGGCCAACGTCCTGACTTTC	CASSRSSGANVLTF
NA	TRBV28	TRBJ2-1	NA	TGTGCCAGCAGTTTACCGCAGGGGCTAAATGAGCAGTTCTTC	CASSLPQGLNEQFF
TRBD2	TRBV7-9	TRBJ2-7	NA	TGTTCCAGCAGCCAGCGGGGTTACGAGCAGTACTTC	CSSSQRGYEQYF
NA	TRBV9	TRBJ2-1	NA	TGTGCCAGCAGCGTATACGGAGATAGCTACAATGAGCAGTTCTTC	CASSVYGDSYNEQFF
TRBD2	TRBV5-1	TRBJ2-3	few	TGCGCCAGCAGCTTGGGCCGGGACTACGGGACCACAGATACGCAGTATTTT	CASSLGRDYGTTDTQYF
TRBD1	TRBV5-5	TRBJ1-3	NA	TGTGCCAGCAGCGCTCCAGGGGGCATTGCTGGAAACACCATATATTTT	CASSAPGGIAGNTIYF
TRBD2	TRBV4-3	TRBJ2-1	NA	TGCGCCAGCAGCCAATATGTAGCGGGGGGGTACAATGAGCAGTTCTTC	CASSQYVAGGYNEQFF
TRBD1	TRBV28	TRBJ2-1	NA	TGTGCCAGCAGGAGAACAGGGGGTAACTACAATGAGCAGTTCTTC	CASRRTGGNYNEQFF
NA	TRBV7-9	TRBJ2-3	NA	TGTGCCAGCAGCCTAACAGGATCCACAGATACGCAGTATTTT	CASSLTGSTDTQYF
TRBD2	TRBV7-2	TRBJ2-2	NA	TGTGCCAGCAGCTTCGGACTAGCGATTACCGGGGAGCTGTTTTTT	CASSFGLAITGELFF
TRBD2	TRBV6-1	TRBJ2-3	NA	TGTGCCAGCAGTGAGCAGTACGGGACTACCACAGATACGCAGTATTTT	CASSEQYGTTTDTQYF
NA	TRBV5-1	TRBJ1-1	NA	TGCGCCAGCAGCGACCAGACAGCGAACACTGAAGCTTTCTTT	CASSDQTANTEAFF
TRBD1	TRBV7-8	TRBJ2-7	NA	TGTGCCAGCAGCTTATCGGGACAGGGGGCTTGGTACTTC	CASSLSGQGAWYF
NA	TRBV7-9	TRBJ1-4	NA	TGTGCCAGCAGCTTATACAGCACAACTAATGAAAAACTGTTTTTT	CASSLYSTTNEKLFF
TRBD2	TRBV6-4	TRBJ2-5	NA	TGTGCCAGCAGTTCCCAGACTAGCGGGGAAGATCAAGAGACCCAGTACTTC	CASSSQTSGEDQETQYF
NA	TRBV4-2	TRBJ2-2	NA	TGTGCCAGCAGCCAAGAACTTCACGCGAACACCGGGGAGCTGTTTTTT	CASSQELHANTGELFF
TRBD1	TRBV18	TRBJ2-2	NA	TGTGCCAACTCACCTCGACAGGGGGCCGCCGGGGAGCTGTTTTTT	CANSPRQGAAGELFF
TRBD1	TRBV5-1	TRBJ2-7	once	TGCGCCAGCCGTCTATTGACAGGGGAATACGAGCAGTACTTC	CASRLLTGEYEQYF
TRBD2	TRBV5-1	TRBJ2-7	NA	TGCGCCAGCAGCTGGGGACTAGCGGGGGATGCCTACGAGCAGTACTTC	CASSWGLAGDAYEQYF
NA	TRBV4-2	TRBJ1-5	NA	TGTGCCAGCAGCCAAGTCGGCATTGGAGGCCAGCCCCAGCATTTT	CASSQVGIGGQPQHF
NA	TRBV4-3	TRBJ2-4	NA	TGCGCCAGCAGCCAAGGGGGTACACGCGCGGGCATTCAGTACTTC	CASSQGGTRAGIQYF
NA	TRBV25-1	TRBJ2-1	NA	TGTGCCAGCAAGGGACTGGACTACAATGAGCAGTTCTTC	CASKGLDYNEQFF
NA	TRBV10-3	TRBJ2-1	NA	TGTGCCATCAGTGACGGACTACACGTTGAGCAGTTCTTC	CAISDGLHVEQFF
NA	TRBV28	TRBJ1-4	NA	TGTGCCAGCCGCCAGGGTAATGAAAAACTGTTTTTT	CASRQGNEKLFF
NA	TRBV28	TRBJ1-5	NA	TGTGCCAGCACTACAGCACTCAATCAGCCCCAGCATTTT	CASTTALNQPQHF
NA	TRBV7-2	TRBJ1-2	NA	TGTGCCAGCAGCCCCGACAGAAACTATGGCTACACCTTC	CASSPDRNYGYTF